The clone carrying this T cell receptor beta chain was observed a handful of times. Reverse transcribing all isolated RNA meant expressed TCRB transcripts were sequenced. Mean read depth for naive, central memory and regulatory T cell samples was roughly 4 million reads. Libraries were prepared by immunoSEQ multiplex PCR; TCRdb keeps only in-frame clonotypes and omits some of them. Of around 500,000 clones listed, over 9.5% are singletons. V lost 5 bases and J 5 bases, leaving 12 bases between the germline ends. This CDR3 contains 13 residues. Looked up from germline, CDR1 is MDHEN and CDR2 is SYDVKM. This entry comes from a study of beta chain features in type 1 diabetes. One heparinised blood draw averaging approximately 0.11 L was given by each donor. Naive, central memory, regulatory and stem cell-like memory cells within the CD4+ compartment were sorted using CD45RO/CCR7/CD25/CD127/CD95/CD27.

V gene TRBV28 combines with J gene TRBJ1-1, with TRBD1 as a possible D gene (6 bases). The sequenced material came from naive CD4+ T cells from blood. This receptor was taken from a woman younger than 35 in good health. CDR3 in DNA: TGTGCCAGCAGTGGGACATGGGGTACTGAAGCTTTCTTT. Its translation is CASSGTWGTEAFF.